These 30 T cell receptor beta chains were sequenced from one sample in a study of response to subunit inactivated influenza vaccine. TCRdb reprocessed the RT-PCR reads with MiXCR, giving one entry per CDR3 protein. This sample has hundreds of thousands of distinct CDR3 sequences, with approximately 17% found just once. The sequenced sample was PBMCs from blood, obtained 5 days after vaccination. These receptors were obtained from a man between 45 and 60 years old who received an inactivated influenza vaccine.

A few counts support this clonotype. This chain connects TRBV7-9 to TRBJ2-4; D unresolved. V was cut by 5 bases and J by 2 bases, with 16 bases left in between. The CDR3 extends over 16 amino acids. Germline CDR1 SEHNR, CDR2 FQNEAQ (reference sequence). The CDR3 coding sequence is TGTGCCAGCAGCCCCTCTAGGGTTACTTCCAAAAACATTCAGTACTTC. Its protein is CASSPSRVTSKNIQYF.

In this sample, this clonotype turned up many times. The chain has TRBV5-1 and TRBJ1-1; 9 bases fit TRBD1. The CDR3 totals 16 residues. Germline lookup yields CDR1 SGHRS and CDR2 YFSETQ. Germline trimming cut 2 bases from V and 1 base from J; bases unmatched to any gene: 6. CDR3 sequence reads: CASSFAGTGTNTEAFF. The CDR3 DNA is TGCGCCAGCAGCTTTGCCGGGACAGGGACGAACACTGAAGCTTTCTTT.

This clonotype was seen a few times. The CDR3 protein is CSVSGLAGGEQFF. The CDR3 bases are TGCAGTGTTTCGGGACTAGCGGGTGGTGAGCAGTTCTTC. The chain employs TRBV20-1 and TRBJ2-1; 12 bases are shared with TRBD2. Germline V CDR1 and CDR2: DFQATT, SNEGSKA (reference sequence). The CDR3 contains 13 residues. V shed 7 bases and J 9 bases; nucleotides not matched to a gene: 7.

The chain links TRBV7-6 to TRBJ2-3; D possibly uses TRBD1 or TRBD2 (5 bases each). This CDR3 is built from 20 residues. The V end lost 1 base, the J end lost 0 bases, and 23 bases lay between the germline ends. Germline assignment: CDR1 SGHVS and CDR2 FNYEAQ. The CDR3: CASSLEAGTGVPSSTDTQYF. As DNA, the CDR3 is TGTGCCAGCAGCTTAGAGGCAGGGACGGGCGTTCCTTCTAGCACAGATACGCAGTATTTT.

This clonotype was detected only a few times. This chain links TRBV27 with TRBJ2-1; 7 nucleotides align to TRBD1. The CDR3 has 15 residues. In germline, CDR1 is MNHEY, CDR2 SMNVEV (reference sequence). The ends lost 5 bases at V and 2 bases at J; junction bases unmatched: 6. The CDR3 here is CASSLTGNPYNEQFF. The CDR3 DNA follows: TGTGCCAGCAGTCTGACAGGGAATCCCTACAATGAGCAGTTCTTC.

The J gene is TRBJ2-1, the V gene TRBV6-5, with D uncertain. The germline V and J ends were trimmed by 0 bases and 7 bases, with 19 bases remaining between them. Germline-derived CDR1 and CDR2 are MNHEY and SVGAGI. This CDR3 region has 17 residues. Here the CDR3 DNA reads TGTGCCAGCAGTTACTCCTACCGGTCCCAGAGAAATAATGAGCAGTTCTTC. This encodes CASSYSYRSQRNNEQFF.

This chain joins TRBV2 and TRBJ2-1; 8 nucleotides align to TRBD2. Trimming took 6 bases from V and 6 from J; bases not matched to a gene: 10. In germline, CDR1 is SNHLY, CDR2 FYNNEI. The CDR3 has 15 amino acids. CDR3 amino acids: CASSLLAVVRNEQFF. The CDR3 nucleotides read TGTGCCAGCAGCTTACTAGCGGTAGTACGCAATGAGCAGTTCTTC.

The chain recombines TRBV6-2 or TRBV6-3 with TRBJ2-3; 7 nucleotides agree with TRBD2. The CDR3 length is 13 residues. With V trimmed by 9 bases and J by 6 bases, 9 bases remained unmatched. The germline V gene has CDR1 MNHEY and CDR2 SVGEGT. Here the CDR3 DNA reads TGTGCCAGTCGCCCTAGCGGAGACGATACGCAGTATTTT. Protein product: CASRPSGDDTQYF.

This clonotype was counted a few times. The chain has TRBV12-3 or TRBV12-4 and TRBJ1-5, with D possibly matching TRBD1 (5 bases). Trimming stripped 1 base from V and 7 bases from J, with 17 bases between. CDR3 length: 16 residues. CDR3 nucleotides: TGTGCCAGCAGTTTAGAGCCGGGGGTTGGAGGACAGCCCCAGCATTTT. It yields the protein CASSLEPGVGGQPQHF.

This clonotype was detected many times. The CDR3, as DNA: TGTGCCAGCAGTTTATATTTCGAGCAGTACTTC. It encodes CASSLYFEQYF. V usage is TRBV12-3 or TRBV12-4 and J usage is TRBJ2-7; D is unclear. Trimming stripped 2 bases from V and 6 bases from J, with 5 bases between. The CDR3 totals 11 residues.

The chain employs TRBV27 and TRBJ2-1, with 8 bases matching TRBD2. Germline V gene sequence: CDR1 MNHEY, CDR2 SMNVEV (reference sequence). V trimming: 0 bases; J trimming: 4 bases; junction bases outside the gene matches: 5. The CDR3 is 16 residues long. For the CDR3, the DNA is TGTGCCAGCAGTTTATCAAGGGGACTAGAATACAATGAGCAGTTCTTC. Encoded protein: CASSLSRGLEYNEQFF.

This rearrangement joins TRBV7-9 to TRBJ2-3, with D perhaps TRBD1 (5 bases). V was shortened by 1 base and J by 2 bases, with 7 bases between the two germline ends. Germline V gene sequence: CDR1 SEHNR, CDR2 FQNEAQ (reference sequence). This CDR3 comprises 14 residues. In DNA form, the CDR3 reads TGTGCCAGCAGCTTAGAGGGGCTCACAGATACGCAGTATTTT. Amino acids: CASSLEGLTDTQYF.

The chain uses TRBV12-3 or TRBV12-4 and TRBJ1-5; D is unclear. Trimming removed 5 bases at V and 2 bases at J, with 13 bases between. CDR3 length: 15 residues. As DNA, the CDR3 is TGTGCCAGCAGTGCCCGAGTAATTGGCAATCAGCCCCAGCATTTT. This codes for CASSARVIGNQPQHF.

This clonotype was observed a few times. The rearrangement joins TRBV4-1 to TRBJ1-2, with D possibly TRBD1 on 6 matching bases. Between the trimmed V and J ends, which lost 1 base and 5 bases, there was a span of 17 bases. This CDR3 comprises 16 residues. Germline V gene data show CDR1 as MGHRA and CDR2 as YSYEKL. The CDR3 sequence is CASSQVLNRAEYGYTF. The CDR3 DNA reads TGCGCCAGCAGCCAAGTTCTGAACAGGGCGGAATATGGCTACACCTTC.

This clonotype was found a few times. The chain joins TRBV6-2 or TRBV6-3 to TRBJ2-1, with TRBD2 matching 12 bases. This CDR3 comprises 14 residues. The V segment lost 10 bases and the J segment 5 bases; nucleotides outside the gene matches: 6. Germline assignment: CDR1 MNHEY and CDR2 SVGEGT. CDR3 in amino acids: CATQTSGRHNEQFF. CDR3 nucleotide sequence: TGTGCCACCCAGACTAGCGGGAGACACAATGAGCAGTTCTTC.

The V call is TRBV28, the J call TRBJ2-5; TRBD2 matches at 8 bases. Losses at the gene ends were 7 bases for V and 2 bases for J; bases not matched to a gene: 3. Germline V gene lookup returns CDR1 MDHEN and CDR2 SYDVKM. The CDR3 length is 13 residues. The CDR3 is CASTSGGQETQYF. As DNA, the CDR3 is TGTGCCAGCACCTCGGGAGGGCAAGAGACCCAGTACTTC.

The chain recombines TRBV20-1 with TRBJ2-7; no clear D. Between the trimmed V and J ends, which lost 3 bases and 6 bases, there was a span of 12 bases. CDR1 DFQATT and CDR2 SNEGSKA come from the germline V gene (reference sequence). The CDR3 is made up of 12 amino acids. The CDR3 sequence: CSASWQLAEQYF. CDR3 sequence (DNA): TGCAGTGCTAGTTGGCAACTGGCCGAGCAGTACTTC.

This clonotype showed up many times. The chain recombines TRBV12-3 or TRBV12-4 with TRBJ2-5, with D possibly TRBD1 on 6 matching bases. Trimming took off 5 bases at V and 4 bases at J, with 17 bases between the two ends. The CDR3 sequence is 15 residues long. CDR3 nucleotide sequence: TGTGCCAGCAGTCAAAGACAGGCCAGGGGAGAGACCCAGTACTTC. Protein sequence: CASSQRQARGETQYF.

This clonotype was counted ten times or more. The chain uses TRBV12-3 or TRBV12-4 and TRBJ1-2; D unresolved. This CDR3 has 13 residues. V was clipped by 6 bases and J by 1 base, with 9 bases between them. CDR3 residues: CASSLNSNYGYTF. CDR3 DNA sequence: TGTGCCAGCAGCTTAAACAGTAACTATGGCTACACCTTC.

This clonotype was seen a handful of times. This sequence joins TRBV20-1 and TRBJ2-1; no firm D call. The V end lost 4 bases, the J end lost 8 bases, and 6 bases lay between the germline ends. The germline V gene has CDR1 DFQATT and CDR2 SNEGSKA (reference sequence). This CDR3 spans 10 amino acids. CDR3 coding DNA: TGCAGTGCTACGGACGATGAGCAGTTCTTC. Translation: CSATDDEQFF.

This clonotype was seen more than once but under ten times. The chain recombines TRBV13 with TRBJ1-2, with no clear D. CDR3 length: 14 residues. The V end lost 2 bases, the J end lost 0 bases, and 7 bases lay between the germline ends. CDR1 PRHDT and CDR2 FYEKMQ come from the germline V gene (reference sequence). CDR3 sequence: CASSLSPTNYGYTF. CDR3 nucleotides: TGTGCCAGCAGCTTATCTCCCACTAACTATGGCTACACCTTC. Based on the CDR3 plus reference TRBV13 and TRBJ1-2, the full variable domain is AAGVIQSPRHLIKEKRETATLKCYPIPRHDTVYWYQQGPGQDPQFLISFYEKMQSDKGSIPDRFSAQQFSDYHSELNMSSLELGDSALYFCASSLSPTNYGYTFGSGTRLTVV.

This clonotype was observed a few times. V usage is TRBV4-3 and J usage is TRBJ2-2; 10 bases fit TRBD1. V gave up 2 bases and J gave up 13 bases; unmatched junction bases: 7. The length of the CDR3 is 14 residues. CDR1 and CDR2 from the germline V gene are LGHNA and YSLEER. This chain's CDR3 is CASSQTGTGVVLFF. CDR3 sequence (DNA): TGCGCCAGCAGCCAAACCGGGACAGGGGTAGTGCTGTTTTTT.

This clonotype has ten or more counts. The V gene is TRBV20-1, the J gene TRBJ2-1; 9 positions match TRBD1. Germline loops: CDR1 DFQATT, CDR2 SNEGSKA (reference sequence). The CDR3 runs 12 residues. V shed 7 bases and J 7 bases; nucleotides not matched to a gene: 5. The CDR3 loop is CSGADRGNEQFF. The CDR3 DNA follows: TGCAGTGGCGCGGACAGGGGAAATGAGCAGTTCTTC.

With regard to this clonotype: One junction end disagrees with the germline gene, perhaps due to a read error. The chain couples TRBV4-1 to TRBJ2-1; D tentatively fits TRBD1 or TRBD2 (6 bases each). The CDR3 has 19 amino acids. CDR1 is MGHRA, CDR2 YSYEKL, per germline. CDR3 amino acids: CASSQEVVFTGRNYNEHFF. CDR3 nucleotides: TGCGCCAGCAGCCAAGAGGTAGTTTTTACAGGGAGGAACTACAATGAGCACTTCTTC.

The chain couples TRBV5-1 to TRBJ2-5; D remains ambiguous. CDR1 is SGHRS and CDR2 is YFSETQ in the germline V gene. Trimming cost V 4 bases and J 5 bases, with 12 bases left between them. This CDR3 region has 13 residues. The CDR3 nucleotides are TGCGCCAGCAGCGTATATCCCCAGGAGACCCAGTACTTC. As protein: CASSVYPQETQYF.

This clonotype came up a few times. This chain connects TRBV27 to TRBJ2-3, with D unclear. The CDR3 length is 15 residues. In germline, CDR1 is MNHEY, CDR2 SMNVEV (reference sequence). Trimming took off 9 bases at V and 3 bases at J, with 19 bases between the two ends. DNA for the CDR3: TGTGCCAGACAGAAGGGTAATTGGGTTACAGATACGCAGTATTTT. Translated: CARQKGNWVTDTQYF.

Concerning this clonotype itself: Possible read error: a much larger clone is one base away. The CDR3 DNA follows: TGTGCCAGCAGTTACGGGGAGAGGGAGACCCAGTACTTC. Its protein product is CASSYGERETQYF. The chain combines TRBV6-5 with TRBJ2-5; maybe TRBD2 (5 bases). This CDR3 has 13 residues. V was cut by 2 bases and J by 5 bases, with 9 bases left in between. CDR1 MNHEY and CDR2 SVGAGI come from the germline V gene.

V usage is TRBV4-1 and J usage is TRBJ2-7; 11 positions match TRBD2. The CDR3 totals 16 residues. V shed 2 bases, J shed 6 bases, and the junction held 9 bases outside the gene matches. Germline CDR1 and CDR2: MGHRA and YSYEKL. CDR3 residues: CASSQTQTSGNSEQYF. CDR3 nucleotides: TGCGCCAGCAGCCAAACTCAGACTAGCGGGAACAGCGAGCAGTACTTC.

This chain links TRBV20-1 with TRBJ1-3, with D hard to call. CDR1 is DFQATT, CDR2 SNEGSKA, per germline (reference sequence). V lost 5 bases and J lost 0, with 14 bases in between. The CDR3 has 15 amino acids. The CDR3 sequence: CSARQDVFSGNTIYF. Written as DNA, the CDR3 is TGCAGTGCTCGGCAGGACGTATTCTCTGGAAACACCATATATTTT.

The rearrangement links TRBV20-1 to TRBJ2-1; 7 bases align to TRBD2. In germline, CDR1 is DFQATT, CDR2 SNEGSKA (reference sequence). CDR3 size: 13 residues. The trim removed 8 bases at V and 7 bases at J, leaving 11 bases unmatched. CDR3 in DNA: TGCAGTCCTCGCAGCGGGACTACGAATGAGCAGTTCTTC. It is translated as CSPRSGTTNEQFF.